This entry lists 10 T cell receptor beta chains sequenced from one sample in a study of Graves' ophthalmopathy and Graves' hyperthyroidism. The authors amplified TCR beta CDR3 regions, and they did so from RNA transcripts for repertoire sequencing. In the first round, RT-PCR was carried out with HTBI primers, and a multiplex PCR formed the second round. TCRdb re-derived calls from the multiplex PCR reads in MiXCR, one entry per CDR3 protein. The profile shows 170,000 or so distinct CDR3 sequences, 35% to 50% of them singletons. The sample comprised peripheral blood. Receptors originate from a man under 40 with Graves' ophthalmopathy.

This chain links TRBV7-2 with TRBJ2-5; 8 nucleotides match TRBD1. CDR1 and CDR2 from the germline V gene are SGHTA and FQGNSA. The CDR3 runs 14 residues. J was trimmed by 5 bases and V by 4 bases; bases with no gene match: 6. CDR3: CASSSSGGGETQYF. DNA for the CDR3: TGTGCCAGCAGCTCTTCAGGGGGCGGTGAGACCCAGTACTTC.

This clonotype occurred many times. The V gene is TRBV19, the J gene TRBJ1-5, with D hard to call. Germline V CDR1 and CDR2: LNHDA, SQIVND (reference sequence). The germline V and J ends were trimmed by 5 bases and 7 bases, with 12 bases remaining between them. The CDR3 spans 13 residues. The CDR3 is CASSFGPGQPQHF. CDR3 coding DNA: TGTGCCAGTAGTTTTGGGCCGGGACAGCCCCAGCATTTT.

This clonotype occurred a few times. The rearrangement uses TRBV7-2 and TRBJ2-5; D is perhaps TRBD1 or TRBD2 (5 bases each). The length of the CDR3 is 16 residues. Trimming took off 4 bases at V and 4 bases at J, with 19 bases between the two ends. Germline-derived CDR1 and CDR2 are SGHTA and FQGNSA. In nucleotides, the CDR3 is TGTGCCAGCAGCTCCAGGGCTGGAGGAGGATTAGAGACCCAGTACTTC. It encodes CASSSRAGGGLETQYF.

The chain links TRBV7-2 to TRBJ2-7, with D possibly matching TRBD2 (6 bases). V dropped 6 bases and J dropped 1 base, with 13 bases sitting between them. CDR1 SGHTA and CDR2 FQGNSA come from the germline V gene. The length of the CDR3 is 14 residues. Written as DNA, the CDR3 is TGTGCCAGCAGTTTTACCGGGGGATCCTACGAGCAGTACTTC. It translates to CASSFTGGSYEQYF.

In this sample, this clonotype turned up many times. The J gene is TRBJ1-2, the V gene TRBV6-5; a possible D gene is TRBD1 (6 bases). Germline-derived CDR1 and CDR2 are MNHEY and SVGAGI. The CDR3 loop spans 12 amino acids. V gave up 8 bases and J gave up 4 bases, with 11 bases separating them. The CDR3 reads CASRGGTYGYTF. Written as DNA, the CDR3 is TGTGCCAGCCGAGGGGGGACCTATGGCTACACCTTC.

This clonotype was seen ten or more times. This sequence joins TRBV6-2 or TRBV6-3 and TRBJ2-6; tentatively, D is TRBD2 (5 bases). Deletions cut 0 bases from V and 1 base from J, with 10 bases between. This CDR3 contains 17 residues. The germline gives CDR1 MNHEY, CDR2 SVGEGT. The CDR3 here is CASSYSDYSSGANVLTF. In DNA form, the CDR3 reads TGTGCCAGCAGTTACTCCGACTACTCATCTGGGGCCAACGTCCTGACTTTC.

The table lists this clonotype with many counts. The chain has TRBV6-1 and TRBJ2-5; 12 bases are a match to TRBD1. The trim removed 6 bases at V and 3 bases at J, leaving 5 bases unmatched. This CDR3 spans 15 amino acids. CDR1 and CDR2 (germline): MNHNS, SASEGT. CDR3 nucleotides: TGTGCCAGCAGCCCCGGGACAGGGGGCAAAGAGACCCAGTACTTC. Its protein is CASSPGTGGKETQYF.

The chain has TRBV10-1 and TRBJ2-2, with TRBD1 identical over 8 bases. CDR1 and CDR2 from the germline V gene are WNHNN and SYGVQD (reference sequence). After removal of 6 bases from V and 3 bases from J, the junction contained 9 bases not matched to a gene. This CDR3 contains 16 residues. The CDR3 sequence: CASSGSGGSYTGELFF. Written as DNA, the CDR3 is TGCGCCAGCAGCGGATCAGGGGGCAGCTACACCGGGGAGCTGTTTTTT.

The sample holds a few counts of this clonotype. V usage is TRBV7-2 and J usage is TRBJ1-6; no clear D gene. The germline V gene encodes CDR1 SGHTA and CDR2 FQGNSA. V was cut by 4 bases and J by 10 bases, with 14 bases left in between. CDR3 length equals 14 residues. The CDR3 sequence is CASSSYDTSSPLHF. Written as DNA, the CDR3 is TGTGCCAGCAGCTCATATGACACGAGCTCACCCCTCCACTTT.

This clonotype occurred many times. The chain combines TRBV28 with TRBJ1-1, with 7 nucleotides matching TRBD1. V was clipped by 4 bases and J by 11 bases; unmatched bases: 4. This CDR3 comprises 11 residues. The germline gives CDR1 MDHEN, CDR2 SYDVKM. CDR3 region: CASSSTGRAFF. CDR3 nucleotide sequence: TGTGCCAGCAGTTCGACAGGGAGGGCTTTCTTT.